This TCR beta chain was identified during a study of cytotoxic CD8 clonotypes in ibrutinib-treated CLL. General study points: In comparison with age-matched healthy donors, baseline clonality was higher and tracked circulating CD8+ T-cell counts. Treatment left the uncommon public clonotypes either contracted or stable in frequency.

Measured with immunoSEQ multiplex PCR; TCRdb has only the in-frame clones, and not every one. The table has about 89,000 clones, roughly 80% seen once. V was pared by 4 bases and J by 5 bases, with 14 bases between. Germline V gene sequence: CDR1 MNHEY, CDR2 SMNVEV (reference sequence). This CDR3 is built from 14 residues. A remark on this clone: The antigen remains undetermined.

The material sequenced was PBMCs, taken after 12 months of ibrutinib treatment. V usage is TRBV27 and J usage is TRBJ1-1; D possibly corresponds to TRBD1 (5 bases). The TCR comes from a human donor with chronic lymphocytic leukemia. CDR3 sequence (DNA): TGTGCCAGCAGTTCCCCGGGGGGTAGGACTGAAGCTTTCTTT. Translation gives CASSSPGGRTEAFF.